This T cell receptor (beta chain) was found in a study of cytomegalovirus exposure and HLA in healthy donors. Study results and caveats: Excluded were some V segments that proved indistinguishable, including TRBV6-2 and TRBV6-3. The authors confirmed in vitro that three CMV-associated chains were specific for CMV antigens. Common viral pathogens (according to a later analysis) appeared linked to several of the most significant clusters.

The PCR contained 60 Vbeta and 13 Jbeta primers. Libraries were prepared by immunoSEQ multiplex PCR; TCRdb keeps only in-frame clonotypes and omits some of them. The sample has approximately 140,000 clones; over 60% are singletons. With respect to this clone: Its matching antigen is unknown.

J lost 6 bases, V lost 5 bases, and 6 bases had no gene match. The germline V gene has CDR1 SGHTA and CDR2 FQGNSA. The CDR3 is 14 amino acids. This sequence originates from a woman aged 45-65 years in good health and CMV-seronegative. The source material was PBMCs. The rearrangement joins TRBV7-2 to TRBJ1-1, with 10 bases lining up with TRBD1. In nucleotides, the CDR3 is TGTGCCAGCAGCGTTACCGGGACAGGGGCTGAAGCTTTCTTT. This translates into CASSVTGTGAEAFF.